One sample yielded the 22 T cell receptor beta chains listed below, sequenced in a study of identical twins. TCRdb ran MiXCR on the 5' RACE reads and lists one entry per CDR3 protein. The data show over 200,000 distinct CDR3 sequences, with over 5% seen just once and roughly 15% held by the top ten. These data also formed part of another study, on T cells expressing NK-cell markers.

Sequencing was performed on CD8+ T cells sorted from blood. The receptor set was obtained from a woman younger than 35 in good health.

This clonotype was detected ten times or more. V gene TRBV29-1 combines with J gene TRBJ2-1; 7 nucleotides match TRBD2. V lost 3 bases to trimming and J lost 2 bases; unmatched junction nucleotides: 4. CDR1 SQVTM and CDR2 ANQGSEA come from the germline V gene. The CDR3 is 14 residues long. The CDR3 nucleotides are TGCAGCGTTGAGAGCGGGATAGCCTACAATGAGCAGTTCTTC. Protein sequence: CSVESGIAYNEQFF.

The chain couples TRBV5-6 to TRBJ2-3; possibly TRBD2 for D (5 bases). The CDR3 consists of 13 residues. Germline loops: CDR1 SGHDT, CDR2 YYEEEE. The V gene lost 6 bases and the J gene lost 3 bases, with 11 bases spanning the gap. The CDR3 is CASKTGLTDTQYF. Here the CDR3 DNA reads TGTGCCAGCAAAACTGGACTGACAGATACGCAGTATTTT.

This clonotype was counted ten times or more. This chain links TRBV12-3 or TRBV12-4 with TRBJ1-2, with D possibly being TRBD1 (6 bases). This CDR3 spans 14 amino acids. Trimming removed 7 bases at V and 3 bases at J, with 15 bases between. This CDR3 reads CASTEGGFDYGYTF. The CDR3 bases are TGTGCCAGCACAGAGGGGGGTTTCGACTATGGCTACACCTTC.

This clonotype was picked up many times. This chain joins TRBV10-3 and TRBJ2-3; D is ambiguous. This CDR3 is built from 12 residues. V shed 6 bases and J shed 8 bases, with 12 bases lying between them. Looked up from germline, CDR1 is ENHRY and CDR2 is SYGVKD. CDR3 sequence (DNA): TGTGCCATCAGCGACCTGTTTGGTACGCAGTATTTT. Its translation: CAISDLFGTQYF.

This clonotype was recorded a few times. The CDR3 loop is CSVDPGDNEQFF. Written as DNA, the CDR3 is TGCAGCGTTGACCCAGGGGACAATGAGCAGTTCTTC. V gene TRBV29-1 combines with J gene TRBJ2-1; tentatively, D is TRBD1 (6 bases). This CDR3 spans 12 amino acids. Trimming removed 3 bases at V and 5 bases at J, with 8 bases between. Germline lookup yields CDR1 SQVTM and CDR2 ANQGSEA.

This clonotype was seen many times. The chain has TRBV9 and TRBJ2-3, with D possibly being TRBD2 (7 bases). The CDR3 length is 16 residues. The germline CDR1 and CDR2 sequences are SGDLS and YYNGEE. Trimming stripped 0 bases from V and 3 bases from J, with 14 bases between. For the CDR3, the DNA is TGTGCCAGCAGCGTAGAAGGGGGGGCGAGGACAGATACGCAGTATTTT. Protein product: CASSVEGGARTDTQYF.

J is TRBJ1-2 and V is TRBV12-3 or TRBV12-4, with D possibly TRBD1 on 6 matching bases. Trimming shortened V by 1 base and J by 2 bases, and 11 bases separated the two germline ends. The CDR3 consists of 15 residues. This CDR3 is CASSLDRDLNYGYTF. For the CDR3, the DNA is TGTGCCAGCAGTTTAGACAGGGATCTAAACTATGGCTACACCTTC.

This clonotype was detected many times. The chain recombines TRBV25-1 with TRBJ2-1; D possibly corresponds to TRBD2 (5 bases). The CDR3 runs to 14 residues. The V gene's germline CDR1 is MGHDK and CDR2 SYGVNS. The V end lost 0 bases, the J end lost 6 bases, and 9 bases lay between the germline ends. The CDR3 protein is CASSEYPGGNEQFF. DNA of the CDR3: TGTGCCAGCAGTGAATATCCTGGAGGCAATGAGCAGTTCTTC. The whole variable domain, remainder taken from reference TRBV25-1 and TRBJ2-1, is EADIYQTPRYLVIGTGKKITLECSQTMGHDKMYWYQQDPGMELHLIHYSYGVNSTEKGDLSSESTVSRIRTEHFPLTLESARPSHTSQYLCASSEYPGGNEQFFGPGTRLTVL.

The chain carries TRBV6-5 and TRBJ1-3; D gene unclear. Germline CDR1 is MNHEY and CDR2 is SVGAGI. CDR3 size: 13 residues. V was trimmed by 2 bases and J by 0 bases, leaving 2 bases between them. The CDR3 loop reads CASSYGSGNTIYF. As DNA, the CDR3 is TGTGCCAGCAGTTACGGCTCTGGAAACACCATATATTTT.

This clonotype has ten or more counts. The chain links TRBV10-3 to TRBJ2-1; 8 bases fit TRBD1. Per the germline V gene, CDR1 is ENHRY and CDR2 is SYGVKD. V shed 7 bases, J shed 9 bases, and the junction held 17 bases outside the gene matches. The CDR3 runs to 16 residues. The CDR3 spells CAITTTGAILGREQFF. CDR3 coding DNA: TGTGCCATCACCACGACAGGGGCTATATTAGGGCGTGAGCAGTTCTTC.

The sample holds a few counts of this clonotype. CDR3 DNA sequence: TGCGCCAGCAGCCATCAAGGGACGGGAAGCACAGATACGCAGTATTTT. It encodes CASSHQGTGSTDTQYF. The genes are TRBV4-1 and TRBJ2-3; D is tentatively TRBD1 or TRBD2 (5 bases each). The CDR3 sequence is 16 residues long. The germline V gene has CDR1 MGHRA and CDR2 YSYEKL. Trimming stripped 3 bases from V and 0 bases from J, with 13 bases between.

This clonotype was recorded a few times. The V and J genes are TRBV20-1 and TRBJ1-1; 7 nucleotides match TRBD1. The germline V gene has CDR1 DFQATT and CDR2 SNEGSKA (reference sequence). The CDR3 runs 15 residues. V lost 0 bases, J lost 1 base, and 5 bases stayed unmatched. The DNA of the CDR3 is TGCAGTGCTAGAGATCAGACAGGGCGGAACACTGAAGCTTTCTTT. As protein: CSARDQTGRNTEAFF.

This clonotype occurred a few times. The rearrangement joins TRBV7-9 to TRBJ2-1; D remains unclear. Germline CDR1 SEHNR, CDR2 FQNEAQ (reference sequence). The V end lost 6 bases, the J end lost 4 bases, and 16 bases lay between the germline ends. The CDR3 has 15 amino acids. The CDR3: CASSSSTTPYNEQFF. The CDR3 nucleotides are TGTGCCAGCAGTTCAAGCACTACACCTTACAATGAGCAGTTCTTC.

This clonotype was recorded at least ten times. V gene TRBV9 combines with J gene TRBJ2-7; no firm D call. V lost 0 bases and J lost 5, with 9 bases in between. In germline, CDR1 is SGDLS, CDR2 YYNGEE. The CDR3 totals 13 residues. The CDR3: CASSVGPKHEQYF. In nucleotides, the CDR3 is TGTGCCAGCAGCGTAGGTCCGAAGCACGAGCAGTACTTC.

The rearrangement links TRBV6-5 to TRBJ1-2; D unresolved. CDR3 length: 12 residues. Germline CDR1 is MNHEY and CDR2 is SVGAGI. The germline V and J ends were trimmed by 6 bases and 8 bases, with 13 bases remaining between them. As DNA, the CDR3 is TGTGCCAGCAGCCACTGGACCGACGGCTACACCTTC. As protein: CASSHWTDGYTF.

The chain links TRBV20-1 to TRBJ2-6; 8 positions match TRBD1. CDR1 and CDR2 (germline): DFQATT, SNEGSKA (reference sequence). The J segment lost 0 bases and the V segment lost 3 bases, leaving 10 bases of the junction unmatched. This CDR3 contains 18 residues. The CDR3 coding sequence is TGCAGTGCTAGGGGCGCCTCAACAGGGGGCTCTGGGGCCAACGTCCTGACTTTC. Translated, it gives CSARGASTGGSGANVLTF.

This clonotype was found a few times. This rearrangement joins TRBV5-1 to TRBJ2-1; TRBD2 might be the D (6 bases). Between the trimmed V and J ends, which lost 7 bases and 8 bases, there was a span of 13 bases. The CDR3 consists of 12 residues. Germline CDR1 and CDR2: SGHRS and YFSETQ. CDR3 DNA sequence: TGCGCCAGCGCTCGGAGGGCCGATGAGCAGTTCTTC. Translation: CASARRADEQFF.

This clonotype came up a few times. The rearrangement joins TRBV4-3 to TRBJ2-2, with TRBD2 matching 9 bases. Germline V lookup: CDR1 LGHNA, CDR2 YSLEER. The CDR3 is 18 amino acids. Germline trimming cut 2 bases from V and 5 bases from J; bases unmatched to any gene: 12. The CDR3 loop is CASSQKGLAGRVTGELFF. CDR3 nucleotide sequence: TGCGCCAGCAGCCAAAAAGGGCTAGCGGGAAGGGTGACCGGGGAGCTGTTTTTT.

A few counts support this clonotype. The rearrangement joins TRBV12-5 to TRBJ2-7; 12 nucleotides line up with TRBD2. This CDR3 is 17 amino acids long. J gave up 12 bases and V 5 bases, and 20 bases lay outside the gene matches. CDR1 is LGHNT and CDR2 is FRNRAP in the germline V gene. The DNA of the CDR3 is TGTGCTAGTGGTCCCGGACTAGCGGGGAGGCAAATTCCTCGGCGGTACTTC. This codes for CASGPGLAGRQIPRRYF.

The V and J genes are TRBV7-9 and TRBJ2-5; the D is unclear. Trimming left V 3 bases short and J 2 bases short, with 13 bases between. The CDR3 length is 15 residues. In germline, CDR1 is SEHNR, CDR2 FQNEAQ (reference sequence). CDR3 coding DNA: TGTGCCAGCAGCTTCTTGCTCGGCAGGCAAGAGACCCAGTACTTC. Translation gives CASSFLLGRQETQYF.

This clonotype was picked up many times. This chain connects TRBV7-2 to TRBJ1-6; D not certain. Germline V gene data show CDR1 as SGHTA and CDR2 as FQGNSA. This CDR3 region has 15 residues. The V gene lost 7 bases and the J gene lost 10 bases, with 20 bases spanning the gap. The CDR3 bases are TGTGCCAGCAACCCAAACGTACGGATGCGATCACCCCTCCACTTT. It translates to CASNPNVRMRSPLHF.

The J gene is TRBJ1-1, the V gene TRBV5-6; D is unclear. There are 17 residues in the CDR3. The ends were cut back, 1 base at V and 3 bases at J, with 19 bases in the middle. Germline V CDR1 and CDR2: SGHDT, YYEEEE. The CDR3 sequence is CASSLLGRYSGDTEAFF. The CDR3 DNA reads TGTGCCAGCAGCTTGTTGGGCAGGTACTCTGGGGACACTGAAGCTTTCTTT.